This T cell receptor beta chain stems from a study of identical twins. Looked up from germline, CDR1 is MDHEN and CDR2 is SYDVKM. The V segment lost 2 bases and the J segment 5 bases; nucleotides outside the gene matches: 4. The CDR3 is 15 residues long. Study-wide results and limits: Beta out-of-frame sequences displayed a weaker excess of sharing between twins. Whereas memory repertoires showed no such difference, abundant cord blood beta clonotypes carried fewer insertions. The study found that models underestimated out-of-frame TCR alpha sharing in monozygotic twins.

With regard to this clonotype: Antigen unknown.

A single record per CDR3 protein comes from TCRdb applying MiXCR to the 5' RACE reads. Counted here are 400,000 to 550,000 distinct CDR3 sequences, roughly an eighth occurring once; the ten biggest clones make up approximately 1%. The same sample was also used in a study of yellow fever vaccine responses in identical twins.

Sequencing was done on a sample of CD4+ T cells sorted from blood. This receptor was obtained from a woman between 18 and 29 years old in good health. The V gene is TRBV28, the J gene TRBJ2-1; 9 bases line up with TRBD1. CDR3 loop: CASSLGDRVNNEQFF. In nucleotides, the CDR3 is TGTGCCAGCAGTTTAGGGGACAGGGTAAACAATGAGCAGTTCTTC.